This T cell receptor (beta chain) was found in a study of T cells in women clearing cervical HPV infection. Some clones are missing from TCRdb's copy, which holds only in-frame ones; the method was immunoSEQ multiplex PCR. The sample totals tens of thousands of clones; its top ten clones hold under 8%. The length of the CDR3 is 15 residues. Germline V gives CDR1 KGHSH, CDR2 LQKENI. Trimming cost V 4 bases and J 1 base, with 13 bases left between them. Details on this clone: The read comes to an end 3 residues before the CDR3 does, leaving the germline J gene to fill in the end.

The material sequenced was blood buffy coat. The chain recombines TRBV18 with TRBJ1-1; possibly TRBD1 for D (5 bases). This clonotype originated in a woman between 18 and 70 years old with a cervical HPV16 infection that either progressed to CIN3+ or cleared (not recorded which). The CDR3 bases that were read are TGTGCCAGCTCACTACGAACACAGGAGAACACTGAA. Translated, it gives CASSLRTQENTE. In full, the CDR3 reads CASSLRTQENTEAFF.